This paragraph covers one T cell receptor (beta chain) sequence. The antigen is unknown. V lost 3 bases and J lost 1; bases outside the gene matches: 3. The V gene's germline CDR1 is SGHRS and CDR2 YFSETQ. This CDR3 spans 16 amino acids. The sample comes from a study of T cells after yellow fever vaccination. Overall study: With SMART-Seq v4 Ultra Low Input, the fractions containing low cell numbers were prepared. Study-wide results and caveats: Post-booster samples contained most primary-vaccination clones (approximately 96% CD4, about 90% CD8).

TCRdb independently ran MiXCR on the 5' RACE reads; one entry per CDR3 protein. The sample lists under 200,000 distinct CDR3 sequences; almost 7% were seen once. The rearrangement links TRBV5-1 to TRBJ2-5, with 13 bases that match TRBD2. The sequences come from CD4+ T cells sorted from PBMCs, collected 5 days after the first yellow fever vaccination. The clonotype originates from a man between 18 and 29 years old who received the YFV17D yellow fever vaccine. CDR3 amino acids: CASSSGTSGAQETQYF. The CDR3 nucleotides are TGCGCCAGCAGCTCGGGGACTAGCGGGGCCCAAGAGACCCAGTACTTC.